This T cell receptor beta chain was observed in a study of T cell repertoires in cytomegalovirus infection. V was cut by 0 bases and J by 8 bases, with 9 bases left in between. This CDR3 region has 13 residues. The germline gives CDR1 SGDLS, CDR2 YYNGEE. Comment on this clonotype: Antigen: not known.

Each CDR3 protein is one row after TCRdb ran MiXCR on the reads. This repertoire shows fewer than 1,000,000 distinct CDR3 sequences, approximately 30% found once; its top ten account for 13%. This TCR came from a human donor in good health (CMV status not recorded). Some clones in this sample may be carry-over from other donors' samples. This chain connects TRBV9 to TRBJ2-1, with a possible D match to TRBD2 (6 bases). The sample was cultured CD8+ T cells from PBMCs, taken from culture after CMV antigen stimulation. In nucleotides, the CDR3 is TGTGCCAGCAGCGTAGGGAGGGTCTATGAGCAGTTCTTC. Translation: CASSVGRVYEQFF.